This T cell receptor beta chain appears in the sequencing data of a study of shared clonotypes between healthy human individuals. This clone was detected only once. Trimming took 1 base from V and 6 from J, leaving 10 bases between them. The CDR3 is 13 residues long. Looked up from germline, CDR1 is SGHAT and CDR2 is FQNNGV. The test was conducted at deep level. Sequencing was performed with immunoSEQ multiplex PCR; in TCRdb, only in-frame clones are kept and a portion is missing. The repertoire holds roughly 1.5 million clones, with approximately 98% as singletons. The TCR sequence derives from a young man in good health. This chain uses TRBV11-2 with TRBJ2-7, with unresolved D. The sequenced sample was naive CD4+ T cells sorted from blood. Subset defined: CD45RA+ positively selected. The CDR3 nucleotides read TGTGCCAGCAGCTTAGTCTACAGTCGCGAGCAGTACTTC. Amino acids: CASSLVYSREQYF.